One sample yielded the 28 T cell receptor beta chains listed below, sequenced in a study of spatial heterogeneity in lung cancer. Time point denoted: blood at routine non-recurrence follow-up after resection. From the 5' RACE reads, TCRdb called clonotypes with MiXCR, one entry per CDR3 protein. The profile shows fewer than 100,000 distinct CDR3 sequences, roughly 21% of them singletons. The sequencing here drew on PBMCs, taken at follow-up. These receptors were collected from a male donor with early-stage non-small cell lung cancer.

This clonotype has a handful of counts. V usage is TRBV20-1 and J usage is TRBJ2-7, with D possibly TRBD2 on 6 matching bases. Germline loops: CDR1 DFQATT, CDR2 SNEGSKA (reference sequence). This CDR3 comprises 13 residues. As DNA, the CDR3 is TGCAGCGCCCATGAGGGGACTGCCGACGAGCAGTACTTC. This sequence encodes CSAHEGTADEQYF.

This sequence joins TRBV3-1 and TRBJ1-3; no clear D. The CDR3 is 13 residues long. CDR1 and CDR2 (germline): LGHDT, YNNKEL (reference sequence). The germline V and J ends were trimmed by 1 base and 5 bases, with 6 bases remaining between them. The CDR3 nucleotides read TGTGCCAGCAGCCAAGGGAGCAGAAACACCATATATTTT. Translating gives CASSQGSRNTIYF.

V usage is TRBV6-2 or TRBV6-3 and J usage is TRBJ2-7; D uncertain. CDR3 length equals 13 residues. V lost 6 bases to trimming and J lost 4 bases, with 13 bases between them. Germline CDR1 MNHEY, CDR2 SVGEGT. The CDR3 nucleotides are TGTGCCAGCAGATTGAACAGCTTATACGAGCAGTACGTC. This encodes CASRLNSLYEQYV.

The rearrangement uses TRBV28 and TRBJ2-5; either TRBD1 or TRBD2 may supply D (5 bases each). V lost 6 bases and J lost 7, with 18 bases in between. The CDR3 consists of 14 residues. From germline, CDR1 is MDHEN and CDR2 SYDVKM. The CDR3 bases are TGTGCCAGCAGCACCACTGGGGGATTCGGGACCCAGTACTTC. Protein: CASSTTGGFGTQYF.

V usage is TRBV11-2 and J usage is TRBJ2-1, with a tentative D call TRBD2 (6 bases). Trimming took off 7 bases at V and 9 bases at J, with 19 bases between the two ends. The CDR3 extends over 14 amino acids. Germline lookup yields CDR1 SGHAT and CDR2 FQNNGV. The CDR3 sequence: CASTPNSGRGEQFF. In nucleotides, the CDR3 is TGTGCCAGCACCCCCAATAGCGGTAGGGGTGAGCAGTTCTTC.

The chain joins TRBV5-1 to TRBJ2-5; D possibly corresponds to TRBD1 (6 bases). Germline CDR1 is SGHRS and CDR2 is YFSETQ. CDR3 length: 16 residues. Trimming left V 1 base short and J 2 bases short, with 15 bases between. CDR3 protein: CASSLSPPGTQETQYF. The CDR3 region has the DNA TGCGCCAGCAGCTTGTCCCCTCCCGGGACACAAGAGACCCAGTACTTC.

This rearrangement joins TRBV6-5 to TRBJ1-3, with 8 bases lining up with TRBD1. The J segment lost 2 bases and the V segment lost 2 bases, leaving 5 bases of the junction unmatched. The CDR3 has 16 amino acids. Germline V gives CDR1 MNHEY, CDR2 SVGAGI. CDR3 DNA sequence: TGTGCCAGCAGTTACGATGGGACAGGCCCTGGAAACACCATATATTTT. This encodes CASSYDGTGPGNTIYF.

This chain joins TRBV2 and TRBJ1-2; tentative D call: TRBD1 (6 bases). Trimming removed 10 bases from V and 1 base from J, with 22 bases in between. Germline V CDR1 and CDR2: SNHLY, FYNNEI. The CDR3 sequence is 16 residues long. CDR3 in DNA: TGTGCCATCATAAACAGCCGGGACATCAATAACTATGGCTACACCTTC. This gives the protein CAIINSRDINNYGYTF.

This clonotype was recorded a few times. The chain recombines TRBV7-3 with TRBJ2-2, with D tentatively TRBD2 (6 bases). Germline-derived CDR1 and CDR2 are SGHTA and FQGTGA. V lost 1 base to trimming and J lost 2 bases, with 11 bases between them. CDR3 size: 16 residues. Here the CDR3 DNA reads TGTGCCAGCAGCTTAAGCCGGGCGGGAAACACCGGGGAGCTGTTTTTT. Its translation: CASSLSRAGNTGELFF.

This chain joins TRBV19 and TRBJ1-2; tentative D call: TRBD1 (5 bases). The CDR3 is 14 residues long. Deletions cut 5 bases from V and 10 bases from J, with 20 bases between. Germline V gene sequence: CDR1 LNHDA, CDR2 SQIVND (reference sequence). The CDR3 region has the DNA TGTGCCAGTAGTCCCCAGGACATATTCGAGGACTACACCTTC. Translated: CASSPQDIFEDYTF.

The chain is built from TRBV11-2 and TRBJ2-3; 7 nucleotides agree with TRBD1. The V segment lost 2 bases and the J segment 3 bases; nucleotides outside the gene matches: 8. CDR3 length: 16 amino acids. Germline assignment: CDR1 SGHAT and CDR2 FQNNGV. The CDR3 bases are TGTGCCAGCAGCTTACTCCACAGGGGTCCTACAGATACGCAGTATTTT. Translated: CASSLLHRGPTDTQYF. The full variable domain, with the rest looked up from reference TRBV11-2 and TRBJ2-3, is EAGVAQSPRYKIIEKRQSVAFWCNPISGHATLYWYQQILGQGPKLLIQFQNNGVVDDSQLPKDRFSAERLKGVDSTLKIQPAKLEDSAVYLCASSLLHRGPTDTQYFGPGTRLTVL.

The chain links TRBV7-8 to TRBJ1-1, with a weak D call TRBD1 (6 bases). The germline CDR1 and CDR2 sequences are SGHVS and FQNEAQ. V lost 3 bases and J 5 bases, leaving 10 bases between the germline ends. This CDR3 is 13 amino acids long. CDR3 sequence reads: CASSFGTLTEAFF. The CDR3 DNA reads TGTGCCAGCAGCTTTGGGACACTGACTGAAGCTTTCTTT.

This rearrangement joins TRBV20-1 to TRBJ2-5; weak D call: TRBD1 (6 bases). In germline, CDR1 is DFQATT, CDR2 SNEGSKA (reference sequence). The V gene lost 6 bases and the J gene lost 3 bases, with 11 bases spanning the gap. The CDR3 covers 12 residues. Here the CDR3 DNA reads TGCAGTGCAACCTACAGGGAAGAGACCCAGTACTTC. Encoded protein: CSATYREETQYF.

This clonotype was seen a few times. This chain joins TRBV7-9 and TRBJ2-5; 7 nucleotides agree with TRBD2. V lost 3 bases, J lost 5 bases, and 12 bases stayed unmatched. The CDR3 contains 16 residues. CDR1 is SEHNR and CDR2 is FQNEAQ in the germline V gene (reference sequence). For the CDR3, the DNA is TGTGCCAGCAGCTTCCCCACAGGTGGGGGGGTCGAGACCCAGTACTTC. It yields the protein CASSFPTGGGVETQYF.

This clonotype was seen ten or more times. The rearrangement joins TRBV30 to TRBJ1-6; a weak D match, TRBD1 (6 bases). Germline lookup yields CDR1 GTSNPN and CDR2 SVGIG (reference sequence). The ends were cut back, 3 bases at V and 10 bases at J, with 16 bases in the middle. This CDR3 has 14 residues. The DNA of the CDR3 is TGTGCCTGGAGCGGGGGGCAGGGCTTGTCACCCCTCCACTTT. Protein sequence: CAWSGGQGLSPLHF.

The chain carries TRBV7-2 and TRBJ2-1, with TRBD2 as a possible D gene (5 bases). Germline CDR1 and CDR2: SGHTA and FQGNSA. The CDR3 is 16 amino acids. Trimming cost V 0 bases and J 6 bases, with 15 bases left between them. The CDR3 protein is CASSLARSAAGNEQFF. The CDR3 DNA sequence: TGTGCCAGCAGCTTAGCTAGGTCGGCGGCGGGCAATGAGCAGTTCTTC.

The chain couples TRBV9 to TRBJ2-3, with TRBD1 as a possible D gene (6 bases). The CDR3 is 14 amino acids. Germline assignment: CDR1 SGDLS and CDR2 YYNGEE. V was shortened by 3 bases and J by 2 bases, with 10 bases between the two germline ends. The CDR3 is CASSEDRYTDTQYF. The CDR3 region has the DNA TGTGCCAGCAGCGAAGACAGGTACACAGATACGCAGTATTTT.

This clonotype was seen more than once but under ten times. The CDR3 nucleotides are TGTGCCAGCAGCTTAGAGCCGGGGGGGTACACAGATACGCAGTATTTT. Protein sequence: CASSLEPGGYTDTQYF. The chain combines TRBV7-8 with TRBJ2-3; 8 nucleotides line up with TRBD2. The CDR3 sequence is 16 residues long. From germline, CDR1 is SGHVS and CDR2 FQNEAQ. The V segment lost 1 base and the J segment 2 bases; nucleotides outside the gene matches: 5. Combining the CDR3 with reference TRBV7-8 and TRBJ2-3 gives the whole variable domain GAGVSQSPRYKVAKRGQDVALRCDPISGHVSLFWYQQALGQGPEFLTYFQNEAQLDKSGLPSDRFFAERPEGSVSTLKIQRTQQEDSAVYLCASSLEPGGYTDTQYFGPGTRLTVL.

The chain carries TRBV5-4 and TRBJ2-3, with 13 positions matching TRBD2. The CDR3 contains 14 residues. The germline V gene has CDR1 SGHNT and CDR2 YYREEE (reference sequence). After removal of 4 bases from V and 5 bases from J, the junction contained 1 base not matched to a gene. The CDR3 region has the DNA TGTGCCAGCAGCCGGACTAGCGGGAGAGATACGCAGTATTTT. Translating it yields CASSRTSGRDTQYF.

The chain links TRBV5-1 to TRBJ2-1, with D perhaps being TRBD1 or TRBD2 (6 bases each). V was shortened by 2 bases and J by 9 bases, with 15 bases between the two germline ends. The CDR3 consists of 14 residues. Germline CDR1 is SGHRS and CDR2 is YFSETQ. CDR3 sequence (DNA): TGCGCCAGCAGCTTCTCGGGGGCTGACGGTGAGCAGTTCTTC. It translates to CASSFSGADGEQFF.

V gene TRBV20-1 combines with J gene TRBJ2-7, with 8 bases that match TRBD1. In germline, CDR1 is DFQATT, CDR2 SNEGSKA (reference sequence). The V gene end was trimmed by 3 bases and the J gene end by 5 bases; junction bases not matched to a gene: 3. The CDR3 has 12 amino acids. As DNA, the CDR3 is TGCAGTGCTAGGGGCAGGGGGCACGAGCAGTACTTC. The encoded protein is CSARGRGHEQYF.

This rearrangement joins TRBV5-1 to TRBJ2-3, with 8 bases identical to TRBD2. The junction had 5 bases not matched to a gene; V was cut back by 2 bases and J by 0 bases. The CDR3 is 16 amino acids. Germline assignment: CDR1 SGHRS and CDR2 YFSETQ. The CDR3 nucleotides read TGCGCCAGCAGCTTTGACACTAGCGGAAGCACAGATACGCAGTATTTT. It encodes CASSFDTSGSTDTQYF.

This clonotype was counted at least ten times. The chain combines TRBV29-1 with TRBJ1-1; D gene ambiguous. With 8 bases removed from V and 6 bases from J, the gap between germline ends came to 16 bases. This CDR3 spans 12 amino acids. Per the germline V gene, CDR1 is SQVTM and CDR2 is ANQGSEA. CDR3 sequence (DNA): TGCAGCACCCACGGTGGCCGATCTGAAGCTTTCTTT. Translating gives CSTHGGRSEAFF.

This chain links TRBV7-8 with TRBJ1-5; D remains ambiguous. Trimming stripped 5 bases from V and 0 bases from J, with 11 bases between. The germline CDR1 and CDR2 sequences are SGHVS and FQNEAQ. This CDR3 is 15 amino acids long. Here the CDR3 DNA reads TGTGCCAGCAGCCGGAGGCGGGGTAGCAATCAGCCCCAGCATTTT. As protein: CASSRRRGSNQPQHF.

This clonotype was detected a few times. CDR3 loop: CASSLAGGEQYF. The CDR3 DNA is TGTGCCAGCAGCTTAGCGGGGGGCGAGCAGTACTTC. This chain uses TRBV7-9 with TRBJ2-7; maybe TRBD2 (6 bases). CDR1 and CDR2 (germline): SEHNR, FQNEAQ (reference sequence). Trimming stripped 0 bases from V and 6 bases from J, with 6 bases between. This CDR3 spans 12 amino acids.

The chain employs TRBV5-1 and TRBJ2-3; tentative D call: TRBD1 (5 bases). The germline gives CDR1 SGHRS, CDR2 YFSETQ. The CDR3 contains 15 residues. Trimming shortened V by 1 base and J by 4 bases, and 13 bases separated the two germline ends. The CDR3 loop is CASSLQAQGADTQYF. The CDR3 DNA follows: TGCGCCAGCAGCTTGCAAGCTCAGGGTGCAGATACGCAGTATTTT.

The gene calls are TRBV27 and TRBJ2-7, with 7 bases matching TRBD2. Per the germline V gene, CDR1 is MNHEY and CDR2 is SMNVEV (reference sequence). The CDR3 is 14 residues long. Germline trimming cut 2 bases from V and 5 bases from J; bases unmatched to any gene: 6. The CDR3 DNA is TGTGCCAGCAGTTTAATGGGGAGGGCCCACGAGCAGTACTTC. Its protein product is CASSLMGRAHEQYF.

This clonotype was seen at least ten times. The chain carries TRBV15 and TRBJ2-1, with unresolved D. Germline V gene sequence: CDR1 LNHNV, CDR2 YYDKDF (reference sequence). Trimming pared 0 bases from V and 7 bases from J, leaving 10 bases between. The length of the CDR3 is 14 residues. Written as DNA, the CDR3 is TGTGCCACCAGCAGAGATACATCCTTTAATGAGCAGTTCTTC. Residues: CATSRDTSFNEQFF.